The clone carrying this T cell receptor beta chain was counted a few times. Unique molecular identifiers were used in preparing the TCRbeta library. From the PCR reads, TCRdb called clonotypes with MiXCR, one entry per CDR3 protein. The sample carries about 360,000 distinct CDR3 sequences, roughly 13% recorded once. Trimming stripped 6 bases from V and 5 bases from J, with 13 bases between. There are 13 residues in the CDR3. This entry comes from a study of T-cell reconstitution after alpha-beta-depleted transplantation in children. This TCR was sampled from a human donor who donated a stem cell graft to a child with Fanconi anemia. The rearrangement uses TRBV12-3 or TRBV12-4 and TRBJ2-5, with a weak D call TRBD2 (6 bases). The sample in question was PBMCs, obtained from the stem cell graft. The CDR3: CASSSLATETQYF. The CDR3 coding sequence is TGTGCCAGCAGCTCACTAGCTACGGAGACCCAGTACTTC.